This T cell receptor (beta chain) was found in a study of T cell responses to AZD1222 COVID-19 vaccine. Background on the study: Samples with a second dose at about 4 or about 12 weeks were pooled together. Study-level findings and limits: Clonal diversity may have been underestimated in mostly white British donors.

Clones were sequenced by immunoSEQ multiplex PCR, and TCRdb holds only the in-frame ones, with some missing. The table records about 130,000 clones, roughly 90% of them present only once. As to this clone: The antigen remains undetermined.

The specimen was peripheral blood, collected on day 0 of AZD1222 vaccination. The clonotype comes from an adult in good health.

CDR3 nucleotide sequence: TGTGCCAGCAGAGAACGACAGGCTTCAAGCAATCAGCCCCAGCATTTT. Protein: CASRERQASSNQPQHF. The genes are TRBV27 and TRBJ1-5; tentatively, D is TRBD1 (6 bases). CDR1 MNHEY and CDR2 SMNVEV come from the germline V gene (reference sequence). Trimming shortened V by 6 bases and J by 1 base, and 16 bases separated the two germline ends. The CDR3 sequence is 16 residues long.